The 31 T cell receptor beta chains reported below all come from one sample, sequenced in a study of low-dose radiotherapy and immunotherapy resistance in tumors. As for time point: before trial treatment. Gene-specific TRAV and TRBV primers were used for first-strand cDNA, covering alpha and beta chains. TCR amplification ran about 20 PCR cycles using constant-region and V-primer adapter primers. TCRdb passed the reads through MiXCR, listing each CDR3 protein once. Here the sample spans tens of thousands of distinct CDR3 sequences, around 27% being singletons. Specimen: PBMCs, collected before treatment. The receptors derive from a male donor with rectosigmoid adenocarcinoma.

The rearrangement links TRBV6-6 to TRBJ2-5; TRBD2 matches at 7 bases. Per germline, CDR1 MNHNY and CDR2 SVGAGI (reference sequence). V lost 5 bases, J lost 5 bases, and 11 bases stayed unmatched. This CDR3 has 15 residues. CDR3 region: CASSVFREGFETQYF. For the CDR3, the DNA is TGTGCCAGCAGTGTATTCAGGGAGGGTTTTGAGACCCAGTACTTC.

In its sample, this clonotype was seen many times. The chain recombines TRBV29-1 with TRBJ2-1; perhaps TRBD2 as D (5 bases). CDR1 is SQVTM and CDR2 is ANQGSEA in the germline V gene. The CDR3 has 15 residues. With 7 bases removed from V and 2 bases from J, the gap between germline ends came to 18 bases. Here the CDR3 DNA reads TGCAGCGCCACACTTAAGGTGACTACCTACAATGAGCAGTTCTTC. Its protein product is CSATLKVTTYNEQFF.

Regarding this clonotype: This may come from a read error, since a much larger clone is one base off. The chain couples TRBV27 to TRBJ2-1; D is possibly TRBD2 (6 bases). This CDR3 region has 12 residues. CDR1 MNHEY and CDR2 SMNVEV come from the germline V gene (reference sequence). The V end lost 4 bases, the J end lost 10 bases, and 11 bases lay between the germline ends. CDR3 sequence (DNA): TGTGCCAGCAGTTCGAGCGGGTACGAGCAGTTCTTC. This translates into CASSSSGYEQFF.

This clonotype has a count of ten or more. The J gene is TRBJ2-1, the V gene TRBV7-2, with TRBD1 identical over 8 bases. V shed 3 bases, J shed 3 bases, and the junction held 1 base outside the gene matches. Germline assignment: CDR1 SGHTA and CDR2 FQGNSA. The CDR3 length is 14 residues. CDR3 sequence: CASSFRGHYNEQFF. Here the CDR3 DNA reads TGTGCCAGCAGCTTCAGGGGGCACTACAATGAGCAGTTCTTC.

This clonotype counts as medium-sized. The junction departs from germline at one end; a sequencing error may be responsible. V is TRBV27 and J is TRBJ2-3, with D hard to call. The CDR3 has 11 amino acids. The V gene's germline CDR1 is MNHEY and CDR2 SMNVEV (reference sequence). The CDR3 DNA reads TGTGCCACCAGTCACAGAGATACGCAGTATTTT. Its translation is CATSHRDTQYF.

This clonotype was detected many times. The V gene is TRBV7-9, the J gene TRBJ2-1; the match to TRBD1 covers 7 bases. V lost 5 bases to trimming and J lost 5 bases; unmatched junction nucleotides: 6. Germline loops: CDR1 SEHNR, CDR2 FQNEAQ (reference sequence). This CDR3 spans 14 amino acids. This CDR3 is CASSTRDSHNEQFF. For the CDR3, the DNA is TGTGCCAGCAGCACCCGGGACAGTCACAATGAGCAGTTCTTC.

In its sample, this clonotype was seen a few times. The gene calls are TRBV2 and TRBJ1-5; D uncertain. The V gene's germline CDR1 is SNHLY and CDR2 FYNNEI. The CDR3 sequence is 13 residues long. V lost 11 bases, J lost 4 bases, and 15 bases lay in between. The CDR3, as DNA: TGTGCCGATTCAAGAGAGGCAAATCAGCCCCAGCATTTT. Protein sequence: CADSREANQPQHF.

Concerning this clonotype: The final CDR3 position lacks the conserved phenylalanine or tryptophan, pointing to a likely read error. No DNA is shown, since the ends of the CDR3 on it are uncertain; the CDR3 is the one TCRdb lists. This chain connects TRBV10-3 to TRBJ2-7; TRBD2, as called in the table, went unchecked against the DNA. The CDR3 length is 14 residues, termini included. Germline V gene sequence: CDR1 ENHRY, CDR2 SYGVKD. The CDR3 spells CAIRGIVTTSPLHS.

This clonotype was observed many times. The chain couples TRBV28 to TRBJ2-5; perhaps TRBD2 as D (6 bases). CDR3 length equals 12 residues. Looked up from germline, CDR1 is MDHEN and CDR2 is SYDVKM. V was shortened by 6 bases and J by 4 bases, with 9 bases between the two germline ends. DNA for the CDR3: TGTGCCAGCAGCATGGGGGGAGAGACCCAGTACTTC. This gives the protein CASSMGGETQYF.

By share, this clonotype counts as medium-sized (0.01 to 0.1%). This chain joins TRBV28 and TRBJ1-2; D possibly corresponds to TRBD1 (5 bases). This CDR3 has 13 amino acids. Germline V gene sequence: CDR1 MDHEN, CDR2 SYDVKM. The V end lost 6 bases, the J end lost 6 bases, and 14 bases lay between the germline ends. In DNA, the CDR3 is TGTGCCAGCAGCGTCGGACAACCTAATGGCTACACCTTC. It translates to CASSVGQPNGYTF.

Note on this clonotype: A far larger clone is off by one base, so a read error is likely. The chain has TRBV5-3 and TRBJ2-1; TRBD1 is a possible D gene (5 bases). TRBV5-3 belongs to the ORF category, with a function that is uncertain. The ends were cut back, 8 bases at V and 1 base at J, with 16 bases in the middle. This CDR3 contains 15 residues. The CDR3 DNA sequence: TGTGCCAGCAGCGCCGTTAGGGGTTCCTACAATGAGCAGTTCTTC. This codes for CASSAVRGSYNEQFF.

This clonotype was found many times. The V gene is TRBV2, the J gene TRBJ2-1, with D perhaps assigned TRBD1 or TRBD2 (5 bases each). CDR1 is SNHLY and CDR2 is FYNNEI in the germline V gene. V lost 4 bases and J 10 bases, leaving 11 bases between the germline ends. There are 12 residues in the CDR3. Here the CDR3 DNA reads TGTGCCAGCAGTGGGGGGTGGTCGGAGCAGTTCTTC. It specifies CASSGGWSEQFF.

This clonotype was found many times. The gene calls are TRBV18 and TRBJ2-3; the D call may be TRBD1 or TRBD2 (5 bases each). The CDR3 consists of 13 residues. V dropped 5 bases and J dropped 6 bases, with 12 bases sitting between them. Germline-derived CDR1 and CDR2 are KGHSH and LQKENI. The CDR3 loop is CASSRTGPDTQYF. The CDR3 DNA follows: TGTGCCAGCTCAAGGACGGGGCCCGATACGCAGTATTTT.

By share, this clonotype counts as medium-sized. The genes are TRBV9 and TRBJ1-5; TRBD1 agrees at 7 bases. The V gene end was trimmed by 3 bases and the J gene end by 11 bases; junction bases not matched to a gene: 11. Per germline, CDR1 SGDLS and CDR2 YYNGEE. The CDR3 spans 14 residues. The chain's CDR3 is CASSAGQQRVTQHF. Here the CDR3 DNA reads TGTGCCAGCAGCGCGGGACAGCAGAGAGTGACCCAGCATTTT.

The table lists this clonotype with many counts. The chain carries TRBV7-2 and TRBJ2-1, with D unclear. The V gene's germline CDR1 is SGHTA and CDR2 FQGNSA. The V gene lost 3 bases and the J gene lost 0 bases, with 9 bases spanning the gap. The CDR3 length is 15 residues. The CDR3 bases are TGTGCCAGCAGCTTGGATCCGAGCTCCTACAATGAGCAGTTCTTC. Translation gives CASSLDPSSYNEQFF. The full variable domain, with the rest looked up from reference TRBV7-2 and TRBJ2-1, is GAGVSQSPSNKVTEKGKDVELRCDPISGHTALYWYRQSLGQGLEFLIYFQGNSAPDKSGLPSDRFSAERTGGSVSTLTIQRTQQEDSAVYLCASSLDPSSYNEQFFGPGTRLTVL.

The table lists this clonotype with many counts. The J gene is TRBJ2-7, the V gene TRBV12-3 or TRBV12-4; 8 bases fit TRBD1. The CDR3 covers 15 residues. Trimming at V came to 6 bases and at J to 6 bases, leaving 13 bases not matched to a gene. CDR3 coding DNA: TGTGCCAGCAGCTCGACAGGGGCAGGGTCGTTCGAGCAGTACTTC. Translation: CASSSTGAGSFEQYF.

This clonotype was observed a handful of times. The chain links TRBV6-1 to TRBJ1-1; D gene uncertain. V lost 6 bases and J lost 11, with 16 bases in between. CDR3 length: 12 amino acids. Germline-derived CDR1 and CDR2 are MNHNS and SASEGT. The CDR3 region is CASSVSEPRAFF. In DNA form, the CDR3 reads TGTGCCAGCAGCGTGTCGGAGCCGAGGGCTTTCTTT.

This clonotype showed up many times. The genes are TRBV20-1 and TRBJ2-7, with 8 bases lining up with TRBD2. Germline loops: CDR1 DFQATT, CDR2 SNEGSKA (reference sequence). The CDR3 is made up of 15 amino acids. With 0 bases clipped from V and 1 base from J, the junction kept 5 bases outside the gene matches. The CDR3 DNA reads as TGCAGTGCTAGAGAACCCGGGAGGGGTTCCTACGAGCAGTACTTC. It specifies CSAREPGRGSYEQYF.

A word on this clonotype: It is likely a read error: a sequence one base away is far more abundant. This chain uses TRBV6-6 with TRBJ2-1; 13 bases align to TRBD2. CDR3 length: 14 amino acids. The germline gives CDR1 MNHNY, CDR2 SVGAGI (reference sequence). The CDR3 coding sequence is TGTGCCAGCAGGAGACTAGCGGGAGGCAATGATCAGTTCTTC. It is translated as CASRRLAGGNDQFF.

Ten or more counts support this clonotype. This chain joins TRBV6-2 or TRBV6-3 and TRBJ2-1, with 12 bases aligning to TRBD2. The CDR3 is 17 residues long. Germline loops: CDR1 MNHEY, CDR2 SVGEGT. The J segment lost 9 bases and the V segment lost 6 bases, leaving 15 bases of the junction unmatched. CDR3 residues: CASSPLTTSGSSGEQFF. Here the CDR3 DNA reads TGTGCCAGCAGCCCCTTAACGACTAGCGGGAGCTCCGGTGAGCAGTTCTTC.

Note on this clonotype: A far larger clone is one nucleotide away, so this likely arose from a read error. This sequence joins TRBV5-8 and TRBJ1-2; unclear D gene. Germline CDR1 reads SGHTS; CDR2 reads YDEGEE. Trimming shortened V by 2 bases and J by 2 bases, and 13 bases separated the two germline ends. This CDR3 is built from 15 residues. CDR3 sequence reads: CASSFSPGENYGYTF. CDR3 bases: TGTGCCAGCAGCTTTTCCCCTGGGGAGAACTATGGCTACACCTTC.

As for this clonotype: A far larger clone is off by one base, so a read error is likely. J is TRBJ2-1 and V is TRBV7-7, with a tentative D call TRBD1 (5 bases). The germline V gene encodes CDR1 SSHAT and CDR2 FNYEAQ (reference sequence). CDR3 length: 14 amino acids. This CDR3 reads CASSPTALRETQFF. The CDR3, as DNA: TGTGCTAGCAGCCCGACAGCCTTAAGAGAGACCCAGTTCTTC.

This clonotype was picked up many times. The chain is built from TRBV19 and TRBJ2-2; either TRBD1 or TRBD2 may fit D (5 bases each). Trimming pared 7 bases from V and 5 bases from J, leaving 20 bases between. Germline V gene sequence: CDR1 LNHDA, CDR2 SQIVND (reference sequence). The CDR3 is 16 residues long. CDR3 nucleotides: TGTGCCAGTAACCCCCAGGGACGGCTGGTGACCGGGGAGCTGTTTTTT. Protein: CASNPQGRLVTGELFF.

This sequence joins TRBV28 and TRBJ1-6; TRBD1 might be the D (5 bases). Trimming took off 0 bases at V and 10 bases at J, with 16 bases between the two ends. The CDR3 has 16 amino acids. Germline loops: CDR1 MDHEN, CDR2 SYDVKM. The CDR3 region has the DNA TGTGCCAGCAGTTTATGGTCCCCTGCAGGGTCGTCACCCCTCCACTTT. This encodes CASSLWSPAGSSPLHF.

This clonotype showed up many times. The V and J genes are TRBV7-6 and TRBJ1-1; D is ambiguous. CDR3 length equals 14 residues. Germline assignment: CDR1 SGHVS and CDR2 FNYEAQ. V lost 1 base and J 1 base, leaving 7 bases between the germline ends. The CDR3 is CASSLGQENTEAFF. The CDR3 DNA reads as TGTGCCAGCAGCTTAGGGCAGGAGAACACTGAAGCTTTCTTT.

This clonotype was observed many times. CDR3 sequence (DNA): TGTGCCAGCAGTTTTGGTGGCTCTGGGGCCAACGTCCTGACTTTC. It yields the protein CASSFGGSGANVLTF. The chain couples TRBV12-3 or TRBV12-4 to TRBJ2-6, with no clear D. This CDR3 has 15 residues. V was cut by 3 bases and J by 0 bases, with 6 bases left in between.

Ten or more counts support this clonotype. V is TRBV20-1 and J is TRBJ2-7, with D possibly being TRBD1 or TRBD2 (6 bases each). Trimming removed 3 bases at V and 6 bases at J, with 15 bases between. CDR3 length equals 13 residues. In germline, CDR1 is DFQATT, CDR2 SNEGSKA (reference sequence). The CDR3 is CSARAMSGAEQYF. The CDR3 DNA sequence: TGCAGTGCTAGGGCGATGTCGGGGGCCGAGCAGTACTTC.

This rearrangement joins TRBV6-2 or TRBV6-3 to TRBJ2-1; 12 nucleotides match TRBD2. The length of the CDR3 is 14 residues. J lost 7 bases, V lost 10 bases, and 8 bases had no gene match. Per the germline V gene, CDR1 is MNHEY and CDR2 is SVGEGT. The CDR3 sequence is CAIFSTSGSNEQFF. The DNA of the CDR3 is TGTGCCATCTTCTCGACTAGCGGGAGTAATGAGCAGTTCTTC.

On this clonotype itself: This likely reflects a read error, since a far larger clone is one base away. J is TRBJ2-7 and V is TRBV24-1; 9 bases align to TRBD2. The CDR3 covers 14 residues. Per the germline V gene, CDR1 is KGHDR and CDR2 is SFDVKD. The junction had 15 bases not matched to a gene; V was cut back by 12 bases and J by 7 bases. CDR3 in DNA: TGTGCCGCGGCCAAAGCGGGAGGCCTCAATGAGCAGTACTTC. This encodes CAAAKAGGLNEQYF.

V usage is TRBV28 and J usage is TRBJ1-2; 8 bases map to TRBD1. The V gene end was trimmed by 6 bases and the J gene end by 7 bases; junction bases not matched to a gene: 10. Germline-derived CDR1 and CDR2 are MDHEN and SYDVKM. The CDR3 spans 14 residues. In nucleotides, the CDR3 is TGTGCCAGCAGCACCCTACAGGGGGGCGGTGGCTACACCTTC. Amino acid sequence: CASSTLQGGGGYTF.

This clonotype was found many times. The chain uses TRBV4-3 and TRBJ1-5; TRBD1 agrees at 10 bases. V lost 4 bases, J lost 5 bases, and 8 bases stayed unmatched. Germline CDR1 and CDR2: LGHNA and YSLEER. The CDR3 totals 16 residues. DNA of the CDR3: TGCGCCAGCAGCCCCTTTTGGGGACAGGGGCATCAGCCCCAGCATTTT. Translated: CASSPFWGQGHQPQHF.